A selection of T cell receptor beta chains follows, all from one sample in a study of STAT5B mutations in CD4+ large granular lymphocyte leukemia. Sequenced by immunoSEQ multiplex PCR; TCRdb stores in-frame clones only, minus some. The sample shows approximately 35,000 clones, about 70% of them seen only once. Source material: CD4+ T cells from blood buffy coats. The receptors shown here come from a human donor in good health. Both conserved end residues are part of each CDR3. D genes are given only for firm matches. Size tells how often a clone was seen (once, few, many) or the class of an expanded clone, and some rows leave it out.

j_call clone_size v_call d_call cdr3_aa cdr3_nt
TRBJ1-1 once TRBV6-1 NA CASSERGSGVAFF TGTGCCAGCAGTGAACGGGGTTCCGGGGTAGCTTTCTTT
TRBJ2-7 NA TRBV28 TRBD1 CASSFATGRAEQYF TGTGCCAGCAGTTTCGCGACAGGGCGGGCCGAGCAGTACTTC
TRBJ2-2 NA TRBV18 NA CASSPRDSGNTGELFF TGTGCCAGCTCACCACGTGACTCAGGAAACACCGGGGAGCTGTTTTTT
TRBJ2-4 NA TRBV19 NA CASGDIAKNIQYF TGTGCCAGTGGGGATATAGCCAAAAACATTCAGTACTTC
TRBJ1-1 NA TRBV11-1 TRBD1 CASSFTTGGYSTEAFF TGTGCCAGCAGCTTCACGACAGGGGGCTATTCCACTGAAGCTTTCTTT
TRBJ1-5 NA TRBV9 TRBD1 CASSSDREGQPQHF TGTGCCAGCAGCTCGGACAGGGAAGGTCAGCCCCAGCATTTT
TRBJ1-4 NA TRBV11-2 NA CASSLGAGKKSNEKLFF TGTGCCAGCAGCTTAGGAGCAGGGAAGAAGAGTAATGAAAAACTGTTTTTT
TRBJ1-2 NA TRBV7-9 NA CASSRRDTTNYGYTF TGTGCCAGCAGCCGCAGGGACACGACAAACTATGGCTACACCTTC
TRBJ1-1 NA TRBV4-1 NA CASSHVRENTEAFF TGCGCCAGCAGCCACGTGAGGGAGAACACTGAAGCTTTCTTT
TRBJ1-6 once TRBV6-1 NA CASNGGLSPLHF TGTGCCAGCAATGGAGGTCTTTCACCCCTCCACTTT
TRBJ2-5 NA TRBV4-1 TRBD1 CASSQVGARQGSETQYF TGCGCCAGCAGCCAAGTAGGGGCCCGACAGGGTTCGGAGACCCAGTACTTC
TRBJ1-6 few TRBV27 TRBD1 CASKGTANNSPLHF TGTGCCAGCAAGGGGACAGCTAATAATTCACCCCTCCACTTT
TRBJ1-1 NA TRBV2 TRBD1 CATGADRGQPEAFF TGTGCCACCGGGGCGGACAGGGGACAACCAGAAGCTTTCTTT
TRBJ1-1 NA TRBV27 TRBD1 CASSRNTGGTEAFF TGTGCCAGCAGTAGAAACACAGGGGGTACTGAAGCTTTCTTT
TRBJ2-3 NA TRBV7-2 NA CASRERGDTQYF TGTGCCAGCAGAGAGAGGGGGGATACGCAGTATTTT
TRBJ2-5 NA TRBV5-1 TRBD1 CASSLTGSRETQYF TGCGCCAGCAGTTTGACAGGGTCGCGAGAGACCCAGTACTTC
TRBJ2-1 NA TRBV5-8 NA CASSFTTDYNEQFF TGTGCCAGCAGCTTTACGACAGACTACAATGAGCAGTTCTTC
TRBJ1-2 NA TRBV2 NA CASSLNDYGYTF TGTGCCAGCAGTCTTAATGACTATGGCTACACCTTC